Listed here are 5 T cell receptor beta chains from one sample, sequenced in a study of shared clonotypes between healthy human individuals. The table came from immunoSEQ multiplex PCR; TCRdb's copy has only in-frame clones and leaves some out. This sample yields 2 million to 2.5 million clones, of which roughly 95% are seen a single time; roughly 0.13% belongs to the top ten. The sample consisted of naive CD4+ T cells sorted from blood. Subset in this sample: CD45RA+ positively selected. The source is a man younger than 35 in good health.

This chain joins TRBV5-1 and TRBJ2-5; a possible D gene is TRBD2 (5 bases). CDR3 length equals 14 residues. V was clipped by 4 bases and J by 1 base, with 11 bases between them. Germline-derived CDR1 and CDR2 are SGHRS and YFSETQ. CDR3 loop: CASSNMGSQETQYF. The CDR3 coding sequence is TGCGCCAGCAGCAACATGGGGAGCCAAGAGACCCAGTACTTC.

This chain joins TRBV7-9 and TRBJ1-5, with D possibly being TRBD1 (5 bases). This CDR3 has 14 amino acids. V lost 2 bases and J 3 bases, leaving 8 bases between the germline ends. The germline gives CDR1 SEHNR, CDR2 FQNEAQ (reference sequence). CDR3 sequence (DNA): TGTGCCAGCAGCTTATCAGGGACCAATCAGCCCCAGCATTTT. Protein: CASSLSGTNQPQHF.

On this clone: Other DNA sequences of this sample code for an identical CDR3. The rearrangement uses TRBV5-1 and TRBJ2-5; D unresolved. CDR3 size: 14 residues. Trimming pared 2 bases from V and 0 bases from J, leaving 8 bases between. Germline CDR1 and CDR2: SGHRS and YFSETQ. The CDR3 nucleotides read TGCGCCAGCAGCTTACCAGGCAACCAAGAGACCCAGTACTTC. It codes for CASSLPGNQETQYF.

Notes on this clone: The same CDR3 arises from other DNA sequences in this sample as well. The chain couples TRBV5-6 to TRBJ2-5, with 9 bases matching TRBD1. Trimming took 2 bases from V and 2 from J; bases not matched to a gene: 1. The CDR3 sequence is 14 residues long. Per the germline V gene, CDR1 is SGHDT and CDR2 is YYEEEE. The CDR3 sequence: CASSFGQGQETQYF. The CDR3 DNA reads as TGTGCCAGCAGCTTCGGACAGGGGCAAGAGACCCAGTACTTC.

The chain uses TRBV4-1 and TRBJ1-2; TRBD1 matches at 8 bases. This CDR3 has 15 residues. V trimming: 2 bases; J trimming: 7 bases; junction bases outside the gene matches: 9. CDR1 MGHRA and CDR2 YSYEKL come from the germline V gene. CDR3 amino acids: CASSQSPDRATGYTF. The DNA for the CDR3 is TGCGCCAGCAGCCAATCCCCGGACAGGGCTACTGGCTACACCTTC.